This T cell receptor beta chain was identified in a study of blood T cell repertoires in COVID-19. Assay: immunoSEQ multiplex PCR; the TCRdb copy retains only in-frame clones and omits some. Of some 250,000 clones detected, around 80% appear once; the ten largest clones hold roughly 5%. This clone was detected a few times. The CDR3 runs 15 residues. Trimming stripped 11 bases from V and 7 bases from J, with 26 bases between. Germline CDR1 MDHEN, CDR2 SYDVKM. This clonotype was obtained from an older man with acute or convalescent COVID-19. The J gene is TRBJ1-2, the V gene TRBV28; tentatively, D is TRBD1 (5 bases). The sequencing sample was made of peripheral blood. CDR3 region: CAGKNTGLERGGYTF. CDR3 coding DNA: TGTGCCGGAAAGAATACAGGCCTCGAAAGGGGTGGCTACACCTTC.